This T cell receptor beta chain came from a study of PD-L1 blockade in urothelial cancer. Across the whole study: From 0 to 3 prior chemotherapy regimens had been given to the patients.

Patients suffered from locally advanced or metastatic urothelial carcinoma. Every PCR was spiked with synthetic TCR analog templates. This table comes from immunoSEQ multiplex PCR, and its TCRdb copy is limited to in-frame clones, with some not included. The data hold under 100,000 clones, with 82% observed a single time. Per the germline V gene, CDR1 is SGHRS and CDR2 is YFSETQ. V was pared by 0 bases and J by 1 base, with 1 base of the junction left unmatched. The CDR3 contains 16 residues. The receptor was isolated from a man aged 65 to 85 with urothelial cancer. The sample was PBMCs, taken around atezolizumab (anti-PD-L1) treatment. The chain carries TRBV5-1 and TRBJ2-2, with TRBD1 matching over 9 bases. The CDR3 loop reads CASSLGDRENTGELFF. CDR3 bases: TGCGCCAGCAGCTTGGGGGACAGGGAGAACACCGGGGAGCTGTTTTTT.